This T cell receptor beta chain was recovered during a study of T cell responses to AZD1222 COVID-19 vaccine. V dropped 1 base and J dropped 7 bases, with 19 bases sitting between them. Germline CDR1 and CDR2: LNHNV and YYDKDF (reference sequence). This CDR3 is built from 16 residues. This clone has just one count. Its antigen is unidentified. Study-wide results and limits: Donors were mostly white British, more females; clonal diversity possibly underestimated.

The repertoire was sequenced with immunoSEQ multiplex PCR; TCRdb's copy has only in-frame clones and lacks some. There are some 180,000 clones in the sample; 80% to 95% occur only once, and more than 1.5% lies in the top ten. The TCR comes from an adult who received the AZD1222 COVID-19 vaccine. The sample was peripheral blood, taken 28 days after the second AZD1222 dose. V usage is TRBV15 and J usage is TRBJ1-2; a possible D gene is TRBD1 (6 bases). CDR3 coding DNA: TGTGCCACCAGCAGAGGGCATGGACAGAGAGTACGTGGCTACACCTTC. Its translation is CATSRGHGQRVRGYTF.